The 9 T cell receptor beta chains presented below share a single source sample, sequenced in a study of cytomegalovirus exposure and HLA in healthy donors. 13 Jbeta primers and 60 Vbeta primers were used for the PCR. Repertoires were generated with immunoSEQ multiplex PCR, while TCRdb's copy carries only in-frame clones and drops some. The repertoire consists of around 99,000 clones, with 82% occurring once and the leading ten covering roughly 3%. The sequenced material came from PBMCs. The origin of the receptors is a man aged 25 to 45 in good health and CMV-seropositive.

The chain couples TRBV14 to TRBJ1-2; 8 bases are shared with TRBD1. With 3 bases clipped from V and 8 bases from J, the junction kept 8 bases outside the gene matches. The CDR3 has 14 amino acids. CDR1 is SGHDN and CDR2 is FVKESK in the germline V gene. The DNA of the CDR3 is TGTGCCAGCAGCCACCCGGGACAGGCGGCGGGCTACACCTTC. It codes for CASSHPGQAAGYTF.

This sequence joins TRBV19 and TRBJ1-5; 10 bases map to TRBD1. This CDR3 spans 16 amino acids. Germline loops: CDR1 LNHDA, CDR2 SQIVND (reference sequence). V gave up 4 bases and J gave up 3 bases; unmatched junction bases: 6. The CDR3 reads CASSTGQGGFNQPQHF. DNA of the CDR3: TGTGCCAGTAGTACTGGACAGGGGGGATTCAATCAGCCCCAGCATTTT.

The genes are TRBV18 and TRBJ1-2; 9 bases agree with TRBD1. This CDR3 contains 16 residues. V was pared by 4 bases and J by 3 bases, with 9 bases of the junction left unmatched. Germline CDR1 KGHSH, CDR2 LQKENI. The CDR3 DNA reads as TGTGCCAGCTCACATAGACCGGGACAGGGCGACTATGGCTACACCTTC. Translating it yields CASSHRPGQGDYGYTF.

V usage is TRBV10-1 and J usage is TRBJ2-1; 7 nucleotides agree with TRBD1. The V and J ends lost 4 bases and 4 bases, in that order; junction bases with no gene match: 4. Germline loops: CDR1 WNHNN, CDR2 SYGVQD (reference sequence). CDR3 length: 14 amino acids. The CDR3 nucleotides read TGCGCCAGCAGTGTGGGGACAGCTTACAATGAGCAGTTCTTC. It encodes CASSVGTAYNEQFF.

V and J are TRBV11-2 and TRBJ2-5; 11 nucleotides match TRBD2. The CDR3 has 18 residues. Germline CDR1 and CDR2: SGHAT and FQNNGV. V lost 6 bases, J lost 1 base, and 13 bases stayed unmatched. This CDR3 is CASRPAIGTSGIQETQYF. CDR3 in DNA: TGTGCCAGCAGGCCGGCGATCGGGACTAGCGGTATCCAAGAGACCCAGTACTTC.

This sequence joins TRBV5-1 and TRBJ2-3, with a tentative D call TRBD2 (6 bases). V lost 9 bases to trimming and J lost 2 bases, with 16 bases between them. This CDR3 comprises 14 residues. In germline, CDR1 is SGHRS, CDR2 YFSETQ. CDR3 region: CATGRAGPTDTQYF. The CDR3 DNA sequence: TGCGCCACCGGACGGGCGGGACCCACAGATACGCAGTATTTT.

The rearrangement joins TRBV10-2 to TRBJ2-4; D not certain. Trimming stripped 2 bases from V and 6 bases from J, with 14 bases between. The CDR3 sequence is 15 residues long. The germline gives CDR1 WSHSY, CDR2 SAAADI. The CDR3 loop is CASSELGMRGNIQYF. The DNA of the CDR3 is TGCGCCAGCAGTGAGCTAGGTATGCGAGGAAACATTCAGTACTTC.

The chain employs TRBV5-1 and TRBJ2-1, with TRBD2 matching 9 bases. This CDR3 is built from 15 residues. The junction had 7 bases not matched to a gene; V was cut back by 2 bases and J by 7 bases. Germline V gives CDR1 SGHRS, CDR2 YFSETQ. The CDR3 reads CASSLSERGVNEQFF. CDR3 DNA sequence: TGCGCCAGCAGCTTAAGTGAGCGGGGGGTGAATGAGCAGTTCTTC.

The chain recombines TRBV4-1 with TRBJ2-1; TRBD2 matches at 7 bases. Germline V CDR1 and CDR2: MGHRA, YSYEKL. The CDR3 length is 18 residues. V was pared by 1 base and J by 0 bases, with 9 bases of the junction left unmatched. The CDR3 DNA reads TGCGCCAGCAGCCAAGCGGCGGGGGAGACAAGCTCCTACAATGAGCAGTTCTTC. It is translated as CASSQAAGETSSYNEQFF.